The clone carrying this T cell receptor (beta chain) has just a few counts. What it binds is unknown. These data come from a study of T cell responses to AZD1222 COVID-19 vaccine. Findings of the study overall: Unmutated variant regions are reportedly targeted by nearly half of spike-specific TCRs. White British donors predominated, females outnumbered males, and clonal diversity was possibly underestimated. Only a handful of AZD1222 recipients were seropositive at baseline. Spike was spanned by vaccine-associated CD4 TCRs, which were dominant at 160-218 and 743-854.

TCRdb's table, derived via immunoSEQ multiplex PCR, lists solely in-frame clones and lacks some. Of about 190,000 clones listed, 80% to 90% are singletons. The source material was peripheral blood, sampled on day 0 of MenACWY control vaccination. The TCR originated in an adult in good health.

As DNA, the CDR3 is TGTGCCAGCAGTCGGACTAGCGGGAGTGGAGGGGCCAACGTCCTGACTTTC. This translates into CASSRTSGSGGANVLTF. The J gene is TRBJ2-6, the V gene TRBV6-6, with 13 bases that match TRBD2. This CDR3 has 17 residues. The V gene end was trimmed by 5 bases and the J gene end by 4 bases; junction bases not matched to a gene: 5. Germline CDR1 and CDR2: MNHNY and SVGAGI (reference sequence).